This TCR beta chain appears in the sequencing data of a study of shared clonotypes between healthy human individuals. Study summary: The study enrolled a couple of women and a few men aged 18 to 49.

Sequencing was performed with immunoSEQ multiplex PCR; in TCRdb, only in-frame clones are kept and a portion is missing. The table lists millions of clones, roughly 91% of them singletons. This CDR3 has 15 amino acids. V lost 2 bases to trimming and J lost 0 bases, with 10 bases between them. Germline assignment: CDR1 ENHRY and CDR2 SYGVKD. Terminally differentiated effector memory CD45RA+ cells were left out of the naive CD8 fraction, which was CD45RO-negative and positively selected for CCR7. The sequence derives from a man aged 18 to 29 in good health. Some clones in this sample may be carry-over from other donors' samples. The rearrangement joins TRBV10-3 to TRBJ1-2; D remains unclear. The specimen was naive CD8+ T cells from PBMCs. In DNA form, the CDR3 reads TGTGCCATCAGTGAGGCTCCAGGAGCTAACTATGGCTACACCTTC. Its translation is CAISEAPGANYGYTF.